The 16 T cell receptor beta chains listed next were all sequenced from one sample in a study of blood T cell repertoires in COVID-19. Sequencing used immunoSEQ multiplex PCR; TCRdb keeps in-frame clones, though not all of them. In the table there are about 52,000 clones, more than 75% of which are singletons. The specimen sequenced was peripheral blood. The receptors here all came from a man between 65 and 79 years old with acute or convalescent COVID-19.

The V and J genes are TRBV19 and TRBJ1-2; D is perhaps TRBD1 (5 bases). This CDR3 has 15 amino acids. Trimming removed 7 bases from V and 5 bases from J, with 20 bases in between. In germline, CDR1 is LNHDA, CDR2 SQIVND (reference sequence). The CDR3 protein is CASTPSGQGLYGYTF. The DNA for the CDR3 is TGTGCCAGTACCCCCAGTGGGCAGGGCCTATATGGCTACACCTTC.

J is TRBJ2-1 and V is TRBV29-1, with 8 bases fitting TRBD1. The germline CDR1 and CDR2 sequences are SQVTM and ANQGSEA. The J segment lost 6 bases and the V segment lost 7 bases, leaving 5 bases of the junction unmatched. The CDR3 extends over 12 amino acids. The CDR3 region has the DNA TGCAGCGGCGGACAGGGACCCAATGAGCAGTTCTTC. Translation: CSGGQGPNEQFF.

The rearrangement uses TRBV7-8 and TRBJ2-1, with 8 bases fitting TRBD2. Looked up from germline, CDR1 is SGHVS and CDR2 is FQNEAQ. The CDR3 is made up of 17 amino acids. The ends lost 5 bases at V and 2 bases at J; junction bases unmatched: 11. The CDR3 nucleotides are TGTGCCAGCAGCCCTTGGGTAGCGGGATCGGCCTACAATGAGCAGTTCTTC. Amino acids: CASSPWVAGSAYNEQFF. Together with reference TRBV7-8 and TRBJ2-1, the CDR3 gives the full variable domain: GAGVSQSPRYKVAKRGQDVALRCDPISGHVSLFWYQQALGQGPEFLTYFQNEAQLDKSGLPSDRFFAERPEGSVSTLKIQRTQQEDSAVYLCASSPWVAGSAYNEQFFGPGTRLTVL.

Worth noting for this clone: The sample contains more than one DNA sequence encoding this CDR3. The chain combines TRBV18 with TRBJ1-1; tentatively, D is TRBD1 (5 bases). CDR3 length equals 13 residues. Germline values: CDR1 KGHSH, CDR2 LQKENI. The V and J ends lost 3 bases and 2 bases respectively, with 7 bases between them. The CDR3 DNA follows: TGTGCCAGCTCACCGCAGGGAAACACTGAAGCTTTCTTT. Its protein is CASSPQGNTEAFF.

This clone showed up just once. The genes are TRBV28 and TRBJ2-7; perhaps TRBD2 as D (7 bases). The germline V gene encodes CDR1 MDHEN and CDR2 SYDVKM. The CDR3 spans 15 residues. V was cut by 7 bases and J by 3 bases, with 19 bases left in between. CDR3 sequence (DNA): TGTGCCAGCACCACGGCTCCGGGGGGCTTCTACGAGCAGTACTTC. Translated: CASTTAPGGFYEQYF.

The chain joins TRBV7-2 to TRBJ1-1; D is perhaps TRBD1 (6 bases). V was trimmed by 3 bases and J by 4 bases, leaving 15 bases between them. Germline CDR1 reads SGHTA; CDR2 reads FQGNSA. The CDR3 contains 15 residues. Written as DNA, the CDR3 is TGTGCCAGCAGCTTTGGGTGGCAGGGGACCACTGAAGCTTTCTTT. This translates into CASSFGWQGTTEAFF.

The chain couples TRBV7-2 to TRBJ1-5; D is unclear. CDR1 and CDR2 from the germline V gene are SGHTA and FQGNSA. There are 14 residues in the CDR3. V lost 6 bases and J 3 bases, leaving 12 bases between the germline ends. The CDR3 bases are TGTGCCAGCAGACCCCCCGGGGACAATCAGCCCCAGCATTTT. This translates into CASRPPGDNQPQHF.

The chain is built from TRBV5-6 and TRBJ2-5; TRBD1 might be the D (5 bases). Trimming stripped 1 base from V and 3 bases from J, with 10 bases between. The CDR3 is 14 residues long. CDR1 SGHDT and CDR2 YYEEEE come from the germline V gene. Here the CDR3 DNA reads TGTGCCAGCAGCTTGCTGCTCAGGGAAGAGACCCAGTACTTC. Its translation is CASSLLLREETQYF.

This rearrangement joins TRBV4-2 to TRBJ2-7, with D possibly matching TRBD1 (5 bases). Germline values: CDR1 LGHNA, CDR2 YNFKEQ. The CDR3 contains 15 residues. V shed 3 bases and J shed 1 base, with 13 bases lying between them. CDR3 loop: CASSQAHDSSYEQYF. The CDR3 nucleotides are TGTGCCAGCAGCCAGGCTCATGACAGTTCCTACGAGCAGTACTTC.

The chain uses TRBV2 and TRBJ2-5; 8 bases line up with TRBD2. This CDR3 has 10 amino acids. Germline assignment: CDR1 SNHLY and CDR2 FYNNEI. V trimming: 6 bases; J trimming: 13 bases; junction bases outside the gene matches: 4. The CDR3 protein is CASRGLELYF. Written as DNA, the CDR3 is TGTGCCAGCAGGGGACTAGAATTGTACTTC.

The chain carries TRBV24-1 and TRBJ2-2; 8 nucleotides match TRBD1. Germline CDR1 and CDR2: KGHDR and SFDVKD. The J segment lost 6 bases and the V segment lost 1 base, leaving 6 bases of the junction unmatched. This CDR3 comprises 16 residues. The CDR3 nucleotides are TGTGCCACCAGTGATTTTACAGGGGGTGACGCCGGGGAGCTGTTTTTT. This encodes CATSDFTGGDAGELFF.

About this clone itself: Since the CDR3 does not end with the conserved phenylalanine or tryptophan, this likely comes from a read error. It is unclear where the CDR3 begins or ends on the DNA, so no DNA is shown, and the CDR3 is as TCRdb lists it. This chain uses TRBV7-9 with TRBJ2-7; the DNA was not compared with TRBD2, the D call given in the table. The CDR3 region is 12 residues in length, termini included. The V gene's germline CDR1 is SEHNR and CDR2 FQNEAQ (reference sequence). The CDR3 protein is CASSSWTSQTQA.

This sequence joins TRBV29-1 and TRBJ1-2; D is undetermined. Trimming removed 8 bases at V and 4 bases at J, with 17 bases between. This CDR3 has 13 residues. Germline V CDR1 and CDR2: SQVTM, ANQGSEA. CDR3 protein: CSSLFGGSYGYTF. In DNA form, the CDR3 reads TGCAGCTCCCTCTTCGGAGGGTCCTATGGCTACACCTTC.

The chain carries TRBV2 and TRBJ1-1; D is possibly TRBD1 (5 bases). The germline V gene has CDR1 SNHLY and CDR2 FYNNEI. The CDR3 totals 13 residues. Trimming pared 7 bases from V and 3 bases from J, leaving 12 bases between. CDR3 coding DNA: TGTGCCAGCACCCTCAAGGGGTACACTGAAGCTTTCTTT. This gives the protein CASTLKGYTEAFF.

This chain uses TRBV28 with TRBJ2-3, with 9 bases lining up with TRBD1. CDR1 is MDHEN, CDR2 SYDVKM, per germline. V lost 4 bases, J lost 5 bases, and 7 bases stayed unmatched. The CDR3 runs 15 residues. The CDR3 loop reads CASSSGGTGLDTQYF. CDR3 DNA: TGTGCCAGCAGTTCGGGTGGGACAGGGTTAGATACGCAGTATTTT.

DNA for the CDR3: TGTGCCACCTGTGACATAGCGGGAGATAACGAGCAGTACTTC. Translating gives CATCDIAGDNEQYF. The chain joins TRBV10-3 to TRBJ2-7; 9 nucleotides agree with TRBD2. This CDR3 contains 14 residues. Germline V gene sequence: CDR1 ENHRY, CDR2 SYGVKD. Trimming removed 10 bases from V and 5 bases from J; junction bases left unmatched: 12.